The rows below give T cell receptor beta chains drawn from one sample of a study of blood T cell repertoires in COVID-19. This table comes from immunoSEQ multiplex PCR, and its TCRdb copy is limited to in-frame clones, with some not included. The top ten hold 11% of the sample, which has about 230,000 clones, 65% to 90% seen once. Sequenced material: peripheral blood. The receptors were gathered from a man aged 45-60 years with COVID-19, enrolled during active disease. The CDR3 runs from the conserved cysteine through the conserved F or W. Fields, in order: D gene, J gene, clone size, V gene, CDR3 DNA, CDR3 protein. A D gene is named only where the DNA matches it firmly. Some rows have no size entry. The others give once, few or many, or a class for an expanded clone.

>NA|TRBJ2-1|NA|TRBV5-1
TGCGCCAGCAGCACTGGGGGCGGCGGTGGCGATGAGCAGTTCTTC
CASSTGGGGGDEQFF
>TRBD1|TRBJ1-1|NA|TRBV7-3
TGTGCCAGCGGCGACAGGGACACTGAAGCTTTCTTT
CASGDRDTEAFF
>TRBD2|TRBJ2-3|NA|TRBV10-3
TGTGCCATCAGTGTAGCGGGGGGCACAGATACGCAGTATTTT
CAISVAGGTDTQYF
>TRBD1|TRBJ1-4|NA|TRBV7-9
TGTGCCAGCAGCGAGGAGGGGGCGAGGGAAAAACTGTTTTTT
CASSEEGAREKLFF
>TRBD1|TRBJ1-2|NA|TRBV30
TGTGCCTGGAACGTTCCGGGACAGGGGAACTATGGCTACACCTTC
CAWNVPGQGNYGYTF
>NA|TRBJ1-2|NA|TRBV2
TGTGCCAGCAGCGAGGCCGGCAGAGCTAACTATGGCTACACCTTC
CASSEAGRANYGYTF
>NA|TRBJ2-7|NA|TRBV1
TGCACCAGCAGCCAAGATCGAGGAGAGGGGACAGGGGCCTACGAGCAGTACTTC
CTSSQDRGEGTGAYEQYF
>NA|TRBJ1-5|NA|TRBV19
TGTGCCAGTAGTATAGGACAGGCGCCCGCAAATCAGCCCCAGCATTTT
CASSIGQAPANQPQHF
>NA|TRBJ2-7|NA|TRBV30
TGTGCCTGGAGTGTATATGAAGGGGCGGACGAGCAGTACTTC
CAWSVYEGADEQYF
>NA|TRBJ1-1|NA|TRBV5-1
TGCGCCAGCAGCTTCGCCGACTCGAACACTGAAGCTTTCTTT
CASSFADSNTEAFF
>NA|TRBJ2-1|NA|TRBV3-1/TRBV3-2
TGTGCCAGCAGCCTGAGGCTGGGCAATGAGCAGTTCTTC
CASSLRLGNEQFF
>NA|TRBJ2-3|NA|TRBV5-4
TGTGCCAGCAGCCTTCTTGAGGCGGGCACAGATACGCAGTATTTT
CASSLLEAGTDTQYF
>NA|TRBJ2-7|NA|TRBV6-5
TGTGCCAGCAGTTCACAGGGCGCCTACGAGCAGTACTTC
CASSSQGAYEQYF
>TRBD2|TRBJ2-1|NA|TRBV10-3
TGTGCCATCAGGACCTCTAGCGGGGGGCTCTCCTACAATGAGCAGTTCTTC
CAIRTSSGGLSYNEQFF
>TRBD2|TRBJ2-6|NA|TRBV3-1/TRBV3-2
TGTGCCAGCAGCCGAGGGACTAGCGGAGATACTGGGGCCAACGTCCTGACTTTC
CASSRGTSGDTGANVLTF
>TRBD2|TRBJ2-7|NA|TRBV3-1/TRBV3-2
TGTGCCAGCAGCCATCCCCGGACTAGCGGTCTCTACGAGCAGTACTTC
CASSHPRTSGLYEQYF
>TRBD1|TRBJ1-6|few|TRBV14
TGTGCCAGCAGCCAAGCACAGGGGGGTAATTCACCCCTCCACTTT
CASSQAQGGNSPLHF
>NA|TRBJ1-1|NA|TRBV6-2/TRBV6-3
TGTGCCAGCAGTTACGGACTGAAGAACACTGAAGCTTTCTTT
CASSYGLKNTEAFF
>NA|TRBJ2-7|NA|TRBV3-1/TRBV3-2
TGTGCCAGCAGCCCGACAGTCTCCTACGAGCAGTACTTC
CASSPTVSYEQYF
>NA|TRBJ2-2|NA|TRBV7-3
TGTGCCAGCAGCTTTGGCGGTAACACCGGGGAGCTGTTTTTT
CASSFGGNTGELFF
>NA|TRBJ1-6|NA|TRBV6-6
TGTGCCAGCATCGAGGGCAGAAATTCACCCCTCCACTTT
CASIEGRNSPLHF
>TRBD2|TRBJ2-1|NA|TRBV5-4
TGTGCCAGCAGCCCCCCTTGGGCTAGCGGGGGGATTGAGCAGTTCTTC
CASSPPWASGGIEQFF